What follows are 7 T cell receptor beta chains derived from one specimen sequenced in a study of shared clonotypes between healthy human individuals. Positively selected for CCR7, the CD45RO-negative cells used as naive CD8 cells excluded terminally differentiated effector memory CD45RA+ cells. Here immunoSEQ multiplex PCR was the method, and the copy in TCRdb shows in-frame clones only, minus some. In the table there are about 2.1 million clones, under 95% of which are singletons. The specimen was naive CD8+ T cells from PBMCs. These receptors were obtained from a man aged 18-30 years in good health. Some clones in this sample may be carry-over from other donors' samples.

This chain joins TRBV4-1 and TRBJ2-1; no clear D. V was shortened by 4 bases and J by 0 bases, with 10 bases between the two germline ends. Germline V lookup: CDR1 MGHRA, CDR2 YSYEKL. The CDR3 is made up of 15 amino acids. This CDR3 reads CASSPALSSYNEQFF. CDR3 nucleotide sequence: TGCGCCAGCAGCCCCGCTCTGAGCTCCTACAATGAGCAGTTCTTC.

V is TRBV7-8 and J is TRBJ2-6; D not resolved. The CDR3 covers 18 residues. Between the trimmed V and J ends, which lost 1 base and 0 bases, there was a span of 13 bases. Germline V gene lookup returns CDR1 SGHVS and CDR2 FQNEAQ. CDR3 amino acids: CASSLGGVTPSGANVLTF. CDR3 in DNA: TGTGCCAGCAGCTTAGGTGGGGTGACCCCCTCTGGGGCCAACGTCCTGACTTTC.

On this clone: The sample carries other DNA sequences with the same CDR3. The gene calls are TRBV19 and TRBJ2-7; 9 nucleotides line up with TRBD1. The CDR3 is 14 residues long. After removal of 5 bases from V and 1 base from J, the junction contained 3 bases not matched to a gene. Germline V gene lookup returns CDR1 LNHDA and CDR2 SQIVND (reference sequence). The CDR3 region has the DNA TGTGCCAGTAGTGCGGGACAGGGATCCTACGAGCAGTACTTC. Translation gives CASSAGQGSYEQYF.

The chain uses TRBV5-1 and TRBJ2-5, with 9 nucleotides matching TRBD2. The germline V gene has CDR1 SGHRS and CDR2 YFSETQ. V was pared by 0 bases and J by 5 bases, with 11 bases of the junction left unmatched. The CDR3 is made up of 17 amino acids. The CDR3 sequence is CASSLGLAAPVGETQYF. DNA for the CDR3: TGCGCCAGCAGCTTGGGACTAGCGGCCCCGGTAGGGGAGACCCAGTACTTC. Using reference TRBV5-1 and TRBJ2-5 for the parts outside the CDR3, the full variable domain is KAGVTQTPRYLIKTRGQQVTLSCSPISGHRSVSWYQQTPGQGLQFLFEYFSETQRNKGNFPGRFSGRQFSNSRSEMNVSTLELGDSALYLCASSLGLAAPVGETQYFGPGTRLLVL.

This rearrangement joins TRBV11-2 to TRBJ2-1; a weak D match, TRBD1 (6 bases). The CDR3 length is 12 residues. V was shortened by 4 bases and J by 7 bases, with 8 bases between the two germline ends. CDR1 and CDR2 from the germline V gene are SGHAT and FQNNGV. The CDR3 bases are TGTGCCAGCAGCTGGACAGAAAATGAGCAGTTCTTC. This codes for CASSWTENEQFF. The variable domain in full, completed from reference TRBV11-2 and TRBJ2-1, reads EAGVAQSPRYKIIEKRQSVAFWCNPISGHATLYWYQQILGQGPKLLIQFQNNGVVDDSQLPKDRFSAERLKGVDSTLKIQPAKLEDSAVYLCASSWTENEQFFGPGTRLTVL.

As DNA, the CDR3 is TGTGCCAGCAGCTTGGCCTTGGGTAGCGGGAGGATGATGAATGAGCAGTTCTTC. Protein: CASSLALGSGRMMNEQFF. The gene calls are TRBV5-4 and TRBJ2-1; 10 bases are shared with TRBD2. The CDR3 is 18 residues long. The germline V gene encodes CDR1 SGHNT and CDR2 YYREEE (reference sequence). V lost 0 bases and J lost 7; bases outside the gene matches: 13.

This chain's CDR3 is CAISEPGQGALGYTF. CDR3 nucleotide sequence: TGTGCCATCAGTGAGCCCGGACAGGGGGCTTTAGGCTACACCTTC. The J gene is TRBJ1-2, the V gene TRBV10-3; 11 bases align to TRBD1. This CDR3 has 15 residues. With 2 bases clipped from V and 8 bases from J, the junction kept 7 bases outside the gene matches. Per the germline V gene, CDR1 is ENHRY and CDR2 is SYGVKD.